The clone carrying this T cell receptor beta chain was counted between two and nine times. The data belong to a study of blood T cell repertoires in COVID-19. Study background: Samples of COVID-19 (acute and convalescent) were obtained from the United States, Italy and Spain. Sample material is recorded as cDNA or gDNA derived from T cells, B-cell-depleted T cells, or PBMCs.

As handled by the study authors: Amplification of reference gene primers was used by the study to estimate nucleated cell counts. Sequenced by immunoSEQ multiplex PCR; TCRdb stores in-frame clones only, minus some. That table gives V, J and clone size, and the DNA gave D and trimming. The data hold some 150,000 clones, with about four fifths observed a single time. The CDR3 length is 17 residues. V was pared by 0 bases and J by 5 bases, with 8 bases of the junction left unmatched. Germline-derived CDR1 and CDR2 are SGHDN and FVKESK. The chain carries TRBV14 and TRBJ2-7; TRBD2 aligns across 12 bases. This TCR derives from a man aged 35 to 55 who had recovered from COVID-19. The sample comprised peripheral blood. As DNA, the CDR3 is TGTGCCAGCAGCCAAGACCCACTAGCGGGAGGCGGTAACGAGCAGTACTTC. It is translated as CASSQDPLAGGGNEQYF.